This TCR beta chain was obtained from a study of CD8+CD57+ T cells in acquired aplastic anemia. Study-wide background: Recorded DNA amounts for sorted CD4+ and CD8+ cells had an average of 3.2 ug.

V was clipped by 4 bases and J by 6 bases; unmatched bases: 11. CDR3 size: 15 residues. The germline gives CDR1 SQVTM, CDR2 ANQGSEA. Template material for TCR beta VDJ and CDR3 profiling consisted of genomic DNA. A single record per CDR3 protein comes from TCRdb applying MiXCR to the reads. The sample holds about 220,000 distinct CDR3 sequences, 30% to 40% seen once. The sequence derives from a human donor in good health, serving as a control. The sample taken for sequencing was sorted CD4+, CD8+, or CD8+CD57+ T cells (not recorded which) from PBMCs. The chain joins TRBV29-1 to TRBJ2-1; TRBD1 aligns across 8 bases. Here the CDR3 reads CSVGRQGALSNEQFF. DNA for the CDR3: TGCAGCGTTGGCAGGCAGGGGGCGTTGAGCAATGAGCAGTTCTTC.